One and the same sample provided the 13 T cell receptor beta chains below, sequenced in a study of somatic mutations in cytotoxic T cells in rheumatoid arthritis. The table came from immunoSEQ multiplex PCR; TCRdb's copy has only in-frame clones and leaves some out. The repertoire includes over 10,000 clones, roughly four fifths of them detected once, and approximately 15% sits in the top ten. Sequenced material: CD8+ T cells sorted from blood. Receptors originate from a woman aged 60-75 years in good health.

V is TRBV28 and J is TRBJ2-5; 8 bases map to TRBD1. This CDR3 contains 17 residues. The trim removed 2 bases at V and 5 bases at J, leaving 13 bases unmatched. Per germline, CDR1 MDHEN and CDR2 SYDVKM. The CDR3 loop reads CASSLRQGASWWETQYF. As DNA, the CDR3 is TGTGCCAGCAGTTTAAGGCAGGGGGCAAGTTGGTGGGAGACCCAGTACTTC.

DNA of the CDR3: TGTGCCAGCAGTAGCCCAGGGGGCTCCTACGAGCAGTACTTC. Its protein product is CASSSPGGSYEQYF. The rearrangement joins TRBV2 to TRBJ2-7; 7 bases align to TRBD1. J was trimmed by 0 bases and V by 5 bases; bases with no gene match: 4. The length of the CDR3 is 14 residues. CDR1 is SNHLY and CDR2 is FYNNEI in the germline V gene.

The V call is TRBV5-1, the J call TRBJ2-3, with 7 bases fitting TRBD1. Germline V gives CDR1 SGHRS, CDR2 YFSETQ. Unmatched junction bases numbered 4, after V lost 3 bases and J lost 0 bases. This CDR3 contains 15 residues. CDR3: CASSWGTASTDTQYF. The DNA for the CDR3 is TGCGCCAGCAGCTGGGGGACAGCGAGCACAGATACGCAGTATTTT. The whole variable domain, filled in from reference TRBV5-1 and TRBJ2-3, reads KAGVTQTPRYLIKTRGQQVTLSCSPISGHRSVSWYQQTPGQGLQFLFEYFSETQRNKGNFPGRFSGRQFSNSRSEMNVSTLELGDSALYLCASSWGTASTDTQYFGPGTRLTVL.

This rearrangement joins TRBV9 to TRBJ2-3; 9 positions agree with TRBD2. The V gene end was trimmed by 3 bases and the J gene end by 3 bases; junction bases not matched to a gene: 20. The germline V gene encodes CDR1 SGDLS and CDR2 YYNGEE. This CDR3 comprises 20 residues. CDR3 nucleotide sequence: TGTGCCAGCAGCGCCCCGTTACGGGCGGGGGGGTACCCCCCAACAGATACGCAGTATTTT. Translating it yields CASSAPLRAGGYPPTDTQYF.

This clone was observed a handful of times. The chain uses TRBV13 and TRBJ1-6; D is unresolved. The CDR3 sequence is 13 residues long. The V and J ends lost 6 bases and 10 bases respectively, with 13 bases between them. Germline values: CDR1 PRHDT, CDR2 FYEKMQ (reference sequence). Here the CDR3 reads CASSGGGKSPLHF. CDR3 DNA: TGTGCCAGCAGTGGTGGTGGCAAATCACCCCTCCACTTT. Supplemented by reference TRBV13 and TRBJ1-6, the full variable domain reads AAGVIQSPRHLIKEKRETATLKCYPIPRHDTVYWYQQGPGQDPQFLISFYEKMQSDKGSIPDRFSAQQFSDYHSELNMSSLELGDSALYFCASSGGGKSPLHFGNGTRLTVT.

The V gene is TRBV28, the J gene TRBJ2-6; no clear D. Germline V gene data show CDR1 as MDHEN and CDR2 as SYDVKM. The V end was cut by 11 bases, the J end by 0 bases, with 11 bases between. This CDR3 contains 14 residues. The CDR3 loop reads CASKQISGANVLTF. The CDR3 nucleotides are TGTGCCTCCAAGCAAATCTCTGGGGCCAACGTCCTGACTTTC.

This clone was observed a handful of times. The chain carries TRBV5-1 and TRBJ1-6; D call uncertain. The CDR3 consists of 12 residues. The V gene lost 0 bases and the J gene lost 9 bases, with 4 bases spanning the gap. The V gene's germline CDR1 is SGHRS and CDR2 YFSETQ. The CDR3 spells CASSLGASPLHF. CDR3 bases: TGCGCCAGCAGCTTGGGAGCTTCACCCCTCCACTTT.

This chain connects TRBV5-5 to TRBJ2-1, with 12 bases lining up with TRBD2. CDR3 size: 15 residues. The V and J ends lost 4 bases and 3 bases, in that order; junction bases with no gene match: 2. Germline CDR1 and CDR2: SGHKS and YYEKEE (reference sequence). CDR3 in DNA: TGTGCCAGCAGCACGACTAGCGGGGGCTACAATGAGCAGTTCTTC. Protein product: CASSTTSGGYNEQFF.

The chain employs TRBV6-5 and TRBJ1-2; perhaps TRBD1 as D (5 bases). The V and J ends lost 2 bases and 7 bases respectively, with 17 bases between them. The CDR3 has 15 amino acids. The germline gives CDR1 MNHEY, CDR2 SVGAGI. This CDR3 is CASSYGYTSGFGYTF. CDR3 coding DNA: TGTGCCAGCAGTTACGGGTATACTTCAGGGTTTGGCTACACCTTC.

The chain uses TRBV4-1 and TRBJ2-1, with 8 bases fitting TRBD1. The V gene's germline CDR1 is MGHRA and CDR2 YSYEKL. With 1 base clipped from V and 6 bases from J, the junction kept 8 bases outside the gene matches. The CDR3 loop spans 16 amino acids. The CDR3 DNA reads as TGCGCCAGCAGCCAAGTTGGACAGGGCCTCGGCAATGAGCAGTTCTTC. Translating gives CASSQVGQGLGNEQFF.

On this clone itself: Other DNA sequences of this sample code for an identical CDR3. The chain combines TRBV11-2 with TRBJ2-7; TRBD2 aligns across 8 bases. The germline V gene encodes CDR1 SGHAT and CDR2 FQNNGV. The V and J ends lost 0 bases and 13 bases, in that order; junction bases with no gene match: 5. This CDR3 has 12 amino acids. The CDR3, as DNA: TGTGCCAGCAGCTTAGATGGGACTAGACAATACTTC. This gives the protein CASSLDGTRQYF. The variable domain in full, completed from reference TRBV11-2 and TRBJ2-7, reads EAGVAQSPRYKIIEKRQSVAFWCNPISGHATLYWYQQILGQGPKLLIQFQNNGVVDDSQLPKDRFSAERLKGVDSTLKIQPAKLEDSAVYLCASSLDGTRQYFGPGTRLTVT.

The rearrangement joins TRBV5-1 to TRBJ1-4; D perhaps matches TRBD1 (6 bases). Looked up from germline, CDR1 is SGHRS and CDR2 is YFSETQ. The CDR3 totals 18 residues. V lost 1 base to trimming and J lost 2 bases, with 18 bases between them. CDR3: CASSLTGIIAATNEKLFF. As DNA, the CDR3 is TGCGCCAGCAGCTTGACAGGGATCATAGCCGCGACTAATGAAAAACTGTTTTTT.

This clone is classed as medium-sized. This rearrangement joins TRBV18 to TRBJ1-6; D is ambiguous. Between the trimmed V and J ends, which lost 2 bases and 7 bases, there was a span of 12 bases. The CDR3 totals 15 residues. In germline, CDR1 is KGHSH, CDR2 LQKENI. This CDR3 reads CASSPMGLRNSPLHF. The CDR3 bases are TGTGCCAGCTCACCAATGGGCCTGAGAAATTCACCCCTCCACTTT.